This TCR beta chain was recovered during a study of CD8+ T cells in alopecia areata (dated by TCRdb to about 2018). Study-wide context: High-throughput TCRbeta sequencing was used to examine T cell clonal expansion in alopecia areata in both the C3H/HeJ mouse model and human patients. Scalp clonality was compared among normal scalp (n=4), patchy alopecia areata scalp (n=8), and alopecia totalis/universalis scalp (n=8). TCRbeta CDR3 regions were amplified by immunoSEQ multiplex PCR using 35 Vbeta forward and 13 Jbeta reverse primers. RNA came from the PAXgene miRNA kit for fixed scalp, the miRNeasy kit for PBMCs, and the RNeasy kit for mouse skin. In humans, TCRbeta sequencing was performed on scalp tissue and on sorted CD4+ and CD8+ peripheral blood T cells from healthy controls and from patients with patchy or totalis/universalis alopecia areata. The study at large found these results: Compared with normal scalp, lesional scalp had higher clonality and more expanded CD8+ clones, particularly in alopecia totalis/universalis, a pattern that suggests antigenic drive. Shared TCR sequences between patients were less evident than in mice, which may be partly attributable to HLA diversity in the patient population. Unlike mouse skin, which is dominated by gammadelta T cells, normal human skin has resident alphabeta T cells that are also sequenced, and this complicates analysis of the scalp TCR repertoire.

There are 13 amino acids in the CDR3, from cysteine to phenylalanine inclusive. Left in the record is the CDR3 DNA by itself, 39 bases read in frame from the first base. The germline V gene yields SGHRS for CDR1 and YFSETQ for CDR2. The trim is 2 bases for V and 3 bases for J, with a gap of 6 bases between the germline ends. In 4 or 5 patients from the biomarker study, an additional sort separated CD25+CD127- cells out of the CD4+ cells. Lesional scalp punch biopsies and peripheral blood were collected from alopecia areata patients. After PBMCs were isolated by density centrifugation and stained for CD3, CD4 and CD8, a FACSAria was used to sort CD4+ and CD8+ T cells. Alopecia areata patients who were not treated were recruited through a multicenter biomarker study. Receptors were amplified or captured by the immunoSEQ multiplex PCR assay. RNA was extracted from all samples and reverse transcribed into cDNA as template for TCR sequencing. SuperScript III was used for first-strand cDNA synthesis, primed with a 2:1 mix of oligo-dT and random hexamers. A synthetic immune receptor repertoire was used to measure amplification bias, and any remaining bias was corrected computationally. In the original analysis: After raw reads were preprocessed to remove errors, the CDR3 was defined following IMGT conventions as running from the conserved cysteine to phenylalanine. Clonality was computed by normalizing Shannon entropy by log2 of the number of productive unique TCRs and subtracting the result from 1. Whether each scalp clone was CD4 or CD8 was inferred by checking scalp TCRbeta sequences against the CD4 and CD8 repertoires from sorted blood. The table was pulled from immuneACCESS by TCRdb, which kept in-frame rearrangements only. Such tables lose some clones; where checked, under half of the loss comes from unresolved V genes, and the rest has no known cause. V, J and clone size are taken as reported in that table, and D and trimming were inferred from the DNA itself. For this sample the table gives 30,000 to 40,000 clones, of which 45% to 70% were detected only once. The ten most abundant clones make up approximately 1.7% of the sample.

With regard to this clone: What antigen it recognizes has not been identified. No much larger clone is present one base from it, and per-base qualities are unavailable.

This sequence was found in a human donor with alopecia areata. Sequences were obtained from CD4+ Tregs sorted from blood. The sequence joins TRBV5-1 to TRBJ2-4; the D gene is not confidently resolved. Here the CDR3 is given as CASSLGRKNIQYF. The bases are TGCGCCAGCAGCTTAGGACGCAAAAACATTCAGTACTTC.